The 24 T cell receptor beta chains below all came from one sample that was sequenced in a study of T cells after yellow fever vaccination. TCRdb independently ran MiXCR on the 5' RACE reads; one entry per CDR3 protein. The repertoire holds roughly 310,000 distinct CDR3 sequences, with 8.7% as singletons. The sequencing used PBMCs, collected on the day of the first yellow fever vaccination. Source of these receptors: a man aged 18 to 29 who received the YFV17D yellow fever vaccine.

The sample holds a few counts of this clonotype. This chain uses TRBV6-1 with TRBJ1-2; 9 nucleotides agree with TRBD1. CDR3 length: 14 amino acids. Germline CDR1 and CDR2: MNHNS and SASEGT. V dropped 6 bases and J dropped 4; count of bases not matched to a gene: 6. This CDR3 is CASRGTGRAYGYTF. CDR3 nucleotide sequence: TGTGCCAGCAGGGGGACAGGGAGGGCCTATGGCTACACCTTC.

The chain is built from TRBV28 and TRBJ2-2; 10 positions agree with TRBD2. This CDR3 comprises 21 residues. The V and J ends lost 4 bases and 4 bases, in that order; junction bases with no gene match: 21. Germline lookup yields CDR1 MDHEN and CDR2 SYDVKM. The CDR3 here is CASSSLLAGPAPLTGTGELFF. DNA for the CDR3: TGTGCCAGCAGTTCCTTACTAGCGGGGCCCGCCCCCCTGACGGGCACCGGGGAGCTGTTTTTT.

About this clonotype: The junction departs from germline at one end; a sequencing error may be responsible. This rearrangement joins TRBV23-1 to TRBJ2-5; perhaps TRBD1 as D (5 bases). TRBV23-1 is noted as an ORF with a role that remains uncertain. CDR3 length equals 15 residues. The CDR3 spells CASCQQQGQAETQYF. The CDR3 DNA follows: TGCGCCAGCTGTCAGCAGCAGGGCCAAGCAGAGACCCAGTACTTC.

This clonotype was observed a handful of times. The chain is built from TRBV29-1 and TRBJ1-5; D is undetermined. In germline, CDR1 is SQVTM, CDR2 ANQGSEA. CDR3 length equals 11 residues. Trimming left V 0 bases short and J 10 bases short, with 7 bases between. The DNA of the CDR3 is TGCAGCGTTGAAGATCTGCAACCCCAGCATTTT. Residues: CSVEDLQPQHF.

The V and J genes are TRBV5-1 and TRBJ1-6; 8 positions agree with TRBD1. The CDR3 sequence is 17 residues long. Germline V gives CDR1 SGHRS, CDR2 YFSETQ. Trimming took 3 bases from V and 0 from J; bases not matched to a gene: 5. The CDR3 nucleotides read TGCGCCAGCAGCTCGGGACAGGCAAGCTCCTATAATTCACCCCTCCACTTT. This gives the protein CASSSGQASSYNSPLHF.

This clonotype was recorded a few times. DNA for the CDR3: TGCGCCAGCAGCTTCGGACAGGGGGCCTCGGAGACCCAGTACTTC. This codes for CASSFGQGASETQYF. The rearrangement links TRBV5-1 to TRBJ2-5; 11 nucleotides align to TRBD1. Unmatched junction bases numbered 5, after V lost 2 bases and J lost 5 bases. The CDR3 contains 15 residues. The germline V gene encodes CDR1 SGHRS and CDR2 YFSETQ.

V is TRBV4-1 and J is TRBJ1-2; D may be TRBD1 (5 bases). This CDR3 spans 17 amino acids. Trimming cost V 0 bases and J 2 bases, with 16 bases left between them. Germline V gene sequence: CDR1 MGHRA, CDR2 YSYEKL. The CDR3 loop is CASSQDGQGLSNYGYTF. CDR3 nucleotide sequence: TGCGCCAGCAGCCAAGACGGGCAGGGACTGTCGAACTATGGCTACACCTTC.

This clonotype was found many times. The chain recombines TRBV29-1 with TRBJ2-5; D unresolved. The CDR3 spans 10 residues. Germline-derived CDR1 and CDR2 are SQVTM and ANQGSEA. V was shortened by 4 bases and J by 2 bases, with 2 bases between the two germline ends. CDR3: CSVVQETQYF. The CDR3 nucleotides read TGCAGCGTTGTACAAGAGACCCAGTACTTC.

The V gene is TRBV9, the J gene TRBJ2-1, with 15 bases fitting TRBD2. The germline gives CDR1 SGDLS, CDR2 YYNGEE. The CDR3 contains 16 residues. Trimming cost V 7 bases and J 9 bases; bases outside gene matches: 11. As DNA, the CDR3 is TGTGCCAGCTCTCCCGGACTAGCGGGGGGGCGAGGTGAGCAGTTCTTC. Encoded protein: CASSPGLAGGRGEQFF.

This clonotype has a handful of counts. This chain joins TRBV4-1 and TRBJ1-2; D possibly corresponds to TRBD1 (5 bases). CDR1 is MGHRA and CDR2 is YSYEKL in the germline V gene. The CDR3 is 15 residues long. Trimming removed 3 bases from V and 8 bases from J, with 19 bases in between. Here the CDR3 DNA reads TGCGCCAGCAGCCACGGCCCGGTTGGGTGGGGCGGCTACACCTTC. Amino acids: CASSHGPVGWGGYTF.

This clonotype was seen at least ten times. DNA of the CDR3: TGTGCCAGCAGTTTAGGGGGCACATCTGGCGCTGAAGCTTTCTTT. This codes for CASSLGGTSGAEAFF. This chain joins TRBV28 and TRBJ1-1; D is perhaps TRBD1 (6 bases). Germline loops: CDR1 MDHEN, CDR2 SYDVKM. V dropped 2 bases and J dropped 6 bases, with 16 bases sitting between them. CDR3 length equals 15 residues.

Details on this clonotype: This is likely a read error, given that the CDR3 carries no conserved phenylalanine or tryptophan at its end. The chain couples TRBV12-5 to TRBJ2-1; 7 bases align to TRBD1. CDR3 length: 13 residues. CDR1 and CDR2 from the germline V gene are LGHNT and FRNRAP. The V segment lost 5 bases and the J segment 9 bases; nucleotides outside the gene matches: 7. DNA for the CDR3: TGTGCTAGTGGTATAAGACAGGGCGGTGAGCAGTTCTCC. Protein product: CASGIRQGGEQFS.

The chain carries TRBV9 and TRBJ2-1, with 9 nucleotides matching TRBD2. CDR1 and CDR2 (germline): SGDLS, YYNGEE. V shed 4 bases, J shed 4 bases, and the junction held 15 bases outside the gene matches. The CDR3 contains 18 residues. The CDR3 nucleotides are TGTGCCAGCAGCAAGGGTAGCGGGGGCCGTCGAATTTACAATGAGCAGTTCTTC. The encoded protein is CASSKGSGGRRIYNEQFF.

The chain employs TRBV28 and TRBJ2-3, with unresolved D. Germline loops: CDR1 MDHEN, CDR2 SYDVKM. V lost 2 bases and J 7 bases, leaving 13 bases between the germline ends. The CDR3 is 14 residues long. The CDR3 sequence: CASSLPGLRHTQYF. CDR3 sequence (DNA): TGTGCCAGCAGTTTACCCGGCCTTCGCCATACGCAGTATTTT.

The chain couples TRBV2 to TRBJ2-1; D gene ambiguous. Trimming took off 2 bases at V and 6 bases at J, with 8 bases between the two ends. Germline V lookup: CDR1 SNHLY, CDR2 FYNNEI. This CDR3 region has 13 residues. The CDR3 nucleotides read TGTGCCAGCAGTGAACGCCGGAGCAATGAGCAGTTCTTC. Protein sequence: CASSERRSNEQFF. Using reference TRBV2 and TRBJ2-1 for the parts outside the CDR3, the full variable domain is EPEVTQTPSHQVTQMGQEVILRCVPISNHLYFYWYRQILGQKVEFLVSFYNNEISEKSEIFDDQFSVERPDGSNFTLKIRSTKLEDSAMYFCASSERRSNEQFFGPGTRLTVL.

This clonotype was observed at least ten times. The rearrangement links TRBV29-1 to TRBJ1-2; D is uncertain. Germline loops: CDR1 SQVTM, CDR2 ANQGSEA. This CDR3 spans 11 amino acids. The CDR3 sequence is CTPGVDYGYTF. CDR3 bases: TGCACCCCGGGAGTGGACTATGGCTACACCTTC.

This clonotype was seen more than once but under ten times. The V and J genes are TRBV5-6 and TRBJ2-3; D is unclear. Trimming stripped 2 bases from V and 7 bases from J, with 11 bases between. The CDR3 contains 13 residues. CDR1 is SGHDT and CDR2 is YYEEEE in the germline V gene. The CDR3, as DNA: TGTGCCAGCAGCTTTCTAGGTGGAAATACGCAGTATTTT. This encodes CASSFLGGNTQYF.

V is TRBV4-1 and J is TRBJ1-6, with a tentative D call TRBD1 (6 bases). Trimming removed 1 base at V and 7 bases at J, with 17 bases between. Germline lookup yields CDR1 MGHRA and CDR2 YSYEKL. This CDR3 contains 17 residues. CDR3 protein: CASSQVPADSRNSPLHF. The CDR3 DNA is TGCGCCAGCAGCCAAGTCCCAGCGGACAGCCGAAATTCACCCCTCCACTTT.

The chain carries TRBV10-3 and TRBJ1-2; D not certain. Germline lookup yields CDR1 ENHRY and CDR2 SYGVKD. The V gene lost 4 bases and the J gene lost 4 bases, with 10 bases spanning the gap. The CDR3 sequence is 13 residues long. The CDR3: CAISGILSYGYTF. CDR3 DNA: TGTGCCATCAGTGGGATTTTAAGCTATGGCTACACCTTC.

The chain recombines TRBV11-2 with TRBJ2-3; 7 bases are shared with TRBD1. The trim removed 4 bases at V and 2 bases at J, leaving 18 bases unmatched. The CDR3 is made up of 19 amino acids. Per germline, CDR1 SGHAT and CDR2 FQNNGV. The CDR3 protein is CASSSIDPQTGSDTDTQYF. DNA for the CDR3: TGTGCCAGCAGCTCCATAGACCCTCAGACAGGGTCTGACACAGATACGCAGTATTTT. Full variable domain (remainder filled in from reference TRBV11-2 and TRBJ2-3): EAGVAQSPRYKIIEKRQSVAFWCNPISGHATLYWYQQILGQGPKLLIQFQNNGVVDDSQLPKDRFSAERLKGVDSTLKIQPAKLEDSAVYLCASSSIDPQTGSDTDTQYFGPGTRLTVL.

The chain couples TRBV7-9 to TRBJ2-7; D is perhaps TRBD2 (6 bases). CDR1 SEHNR and CDR2 FQNEAQ come from the germline V gene (reference sequence). V was shortened by 1 base and J by 3 bases, with 10 bases between the two germline ends. The CDR3 has 14 amino acids. In DNA form, the CDR3 reads TGTGCCAGCAGCTTAGGGGGACTGTACTACGAGCAGTACGTC. It encodes CASSLGGLYYEQYV.

CDR3 nucleotide sequence: TGTGCCACCAGCAGACGGGACGGACAGGGAACCCTATCCTACAATGAGCAGTTCTTC. It is translated as CATSRRDGQGTLSYNEQFF. The chain combines TRBV15 with TRBJ2-1; 8 bases agree with TRBD1. Trimming removed 2 bases from V and 1 base from J; junction bases left unmatched: 13. Germline lookup yields CDR1 LNHNV and CDR2 YYDKDF (reference sequence). This CDR3 has 19 amino acids.

The genes are TRBV5-8 and TRBJ1-5; D uncertain. Between the trimmed V and J ends, which lost 3 bases and 9 bases, there was a span of 13 bases. There are 13 residues in the CDR3. Germline assignment: CDR1 SGHTS and CDR2 YDEGEE. The chain's CDR3 is CASSSRGEWPQHF. DNA for the CDR3: TGTGCCAGCAGCTCTAGAGGAGAATGGCCCCAGCATTTT. The variable domain in full, with the rest retrieved from reference TRBV5-8 and TRBJ1-5, is EAGVTQSPTHLIKTRGQQATLRCSPISGHTSVYWYQQALGLGLQFLLWYDEGEERNRGNFPPRFSGRQFPNYSSELNVNALELEDSALYLCASSSRGEWPQHFGDGTRLSIL.

The chain recombines TRBV20-1 with TRBJ2-1; D unclear. The CDR3 sequence is 11 residues long. V gave up 7 bases and J gave up 12 bases, with 16 bases separating them. The germline gives CDR1 DFQATT, CDR2 SNEGSKA (reference sequence). This chain's CDR3 is CSEAYDKGQFF. CDR3 DNA: TGCAGTGAGGCCTACGACAAGGGGCAGTTCTTC.